Following are 30 T cell receptor beta chains from one sample sequenced in a study of blood T cell repertoires in COVID-19. Repertoires were generated with immunoSEQ multiplex PCR, while TCRdb's copy carries only in-frame clones and drops some. The data contain 260,000 or so clones, 83% of them singletons. The sample comprised PBMCs or T cells enriched from blood (not recorded which). The receptor set was obtained from a woman between 35 and 50 years old who had been exposed to COVID-19.

V gene TRBV2 combines with J gene TRBJ1-4; weak D call: TRBD1 (5 bases). Germline values: CDR1 SNHLY, CDR2 FYNNEI. The V end was cut by 4 bases, the J end by 0 bases, with 12 bases between. The CDR3 runs to 16 residues. In DNA form, the CDR3 reads TGTGCCAGCAGTGTCCCCAGGGCATCAACTAATGAAAAACTGTTTTTT. Its protein product is CASSVPRASTNEKLFF.

This clone has a handful of counts. The chain joins TRBV29-1 to TRBJ2-3, with a tentative D call TRBD2 (5 bases). The CDR3 runs to 15 residues. V was shortened by 2 bases and J by 0 bases, with 12 bases between the two germline ends. Germline CDR1 SQVTM, CDR2 ANQGSEA. CDR3 in DNA: TGCAGCGTTGAACCCACCGGGGTTAGCACAGATACGCAGTATTTT. This encodes CSVEPTGVSTDTQYF.

This clone was recorded only once. J is TRBJ2-3 and V is TRBV4-2; 8 bases match TRBD2. The CDR3 has 17 amino acids. The trim removed 0 bases at V and 2 bases at J, leaving 7 bases unmatched. Germline V gene data show CDR1 as LGHNA and CDR2 as YNFKEQ. The CDR3, as DNA: TGTGCCAGCAGCCAAGACCCCAACGGGGGGGCCACAGATACGCAGTATTTT. It codes for CASSQDPNGGATDTQYF.

The chain has TRBV18 and TRBJ2-7; TRBD2 matches at 9 bases. The CDR3 length is 15 residues. Germline values: CDR1 KGHSH, CDR2 LQKENI. Trimming at V came to 3 bases and at J to 2 bases, leaving 5 bases not matched to a gene. The DNA of the CDR3 is TGTGCCAGCTCACCGTTAGCGGGGGTAGCCTACGAGCAGTACTTC. Its translation is CASSPLAGVAYEQYF.

This clone showed up just a few times. This sequence joins TRBV11-2 and TRBJ2-5; 8 bases agree with TRBD1. The V segment lost 5 bases and the J segment 1 base; nucleotides outside the gene matches: 9. The CDR3 sequence is 16 residues long. Germline values: CDR1 SGHAT, CDR2 FQNNGV. CDR3 sequence reads: CASSRSIGQGQETQYF. Written as DNA, the CDR3 is TGTGCCAGCAGCAGGTCGATAGGACAGGGCCAAGAGACCCAGTACTTC.

To note about this clone: The junction and the germline gene differ at one end; a read error may be behind it. The V gene is TRBV6-2 or TRBV6-3, the J gene TRBJ2-5; D is possibly TRBD2 (6 bases). Germline-derived CDR1 and CDR2 are MNHEY and SVGEGT. This CDR3 comprises 12 residues. CDR3 sequence: CASSYPGEAQYF. The DNA of the CDR3 is TGTGCCAGCAGTTACCCGGGAGAGGCCCAGTACTTC.

This chain connects TRBV12-5 to TRBJ1-6; TRBD1 matches 7 bases. V dropped 9 bases and J dropped 4; count of bases not matched to a gene: 9. The CDR3 spans 15 residues. The germline CDR1 and CDR2 sequences are LGHNT and FRNRAP. Here the CDR3 DNA reads TGTGCTAGCGGTACCCACAGGGGTTATAATTCACCCCTCCACTTT. Protein sequence: CASGTHRGYNSPLHF.

The chain carries TRBV30 and TRBJ2-5, with TRBD2 as a possible D gene (6 bases). V was trimmed by 1 base and J by 1 base, leaving 7 bases between them. CDR3 length equals 13 residues. Germline CDR1 and CDR2: GTSNPN and SVGIG (reference sequence). CDR3 amino acids: CAWSAGSQETQYF. CDR3 nucleotides: TGTGCCTGGAGTGCCGGGAGCCAAGAGACCCAGTACTTC.

The rearrangement joins TRBV27 to TRBJ1-2, with 8 bases that match TRBD1. Trimming at V came to 3 bases and at J to 3 bases, leaving 0 bases not matched to a gene. Germline CDR1 is MNHEY and CDR2 is SMNVEV (reference sequence). This CDR3 spans 13 amino acids. The DNA for the CDR3 is TGTGCCAGCAGTTTGACAGGGGACTATGGCTACACCTTC. This sequence encodes CASSLTGDYGYTF.

V is TRBV5-1 and J is TRBJ1-6, with 7 bases fitting TRBD1. Germline values: CDR1 SGHRS, CDR2 YFSETQ. The CDR3 is made up of 14 amino acids. V lost 3 bases and J lost 7; bases outside the gene matches: 4. The CDR3 nucleotides read TGCGCCAGCAGCTCAGAGGGGGCGAATTCACCCCTCCACTTT. It specifies CASSSEGANSPLHF. Variable domain in full (rest from reference TRBV5-1 and TRBJ1-6): KAGVTQTPRYLIKTRGQQVTLSCSPISGHRSVSWYQQTPGQGLQFLFEYFSETQRNKGNFPGRFSGRQFSNSRSEMNVSTLELGDSALYLCASSSEGANSPLHFGNGTRLTVT.

About this clone itself: Additional DNA sequences in this sample encode the identical CDR3. CDR3 DNA sequence: TGTGCCAGCAGTTCGGACAGTCAAGAGACCCAGTACTTC. This translates into CASSSDSQETQYF. The chain is built from TRBV12-3 or TRBV12-4 and TRBJ2-5, with D perhaps matching TRBD1 (6 bases). Trimming shortened V by 4 bases and J by 2 bases, and 8 bases separated the two germline ends. This CDR3 spans 13 amino acids.

V usage is TRBV5-1 and J usage is TRBJ2-1, with a tentative D call TRBD1 (6 bases). Deletions cut 4 bases from V and 5 bases from J, with 10 bases between. The CDR3 is 13 amino acids. CDR1 and CDR2 (germline): SGHRS, YFSETQ. The CDR3 protein is CASSLQGNNEQFF. DNA of the CDR3: TGCGCCAGCAGCCTCCAGGGGAACAATGAGCAGTTCTTC.

This chain joins TRBV5-1 and TRBJ1-1, with 9 nucleotides matching TRBD1. CDR3 length equals 15 residues. Germline CDR1 and CDR2: SGHRS and YFSETQ. The trim removed 3 bases at V and 1 base at J, leaving 4 bases unmatched. The DNA of the CDR3 is TGCGCCAGCAGCTATACAGGGGGCGCGAACACTGAAGCTTTCTTT. This encodes CASSYTGGANTEAFF.

The chain couples TRBV12-3 or TRBV12-4 to TRBJ1-4, with a possible D match to TRBD1 (5 bases). The CDR3 spans 13 residues. V lost 4 bases to trimming and J lost 5 bases, with 8 bases between them. In DNA form, the CDR3 reads TGTGCCAGCAGTTACCGACAGAATGAAAAACTGTTTTTT. Its translation is CASSYRQNEKLFF.

The V call is TRBV28, the J call TRBJ2-5; D is perhaps TRBD1 (6 bases). Trimming cost V 6 bases and J 7 bases, with 21 bases left between them. In germline, CDR1 is MDHEN, CDR2 SYDVKM. This CDR3 spans 15 amino acids. CDR3 in DNA: TGTGCCAGCAGCTATCGGGCCGACAGGCCCAGGACCCAGTACTTC. Translating gives CASSYRADRPRTQYF. The full variable domain, with the rest looked up from reference TRBV28 and TRBJ2-5, is DVKVTQSSRYLVKRTGEKVFLECVQDMDHENMFWYRQDPGLGLRLIYFSYDVKMKEKGDIPEGYSVSREKKERFSLILESASTNQTSMYLCASSYRADRPRTQYFGPGTRLLVL.

This chain connects TRBV11-2 to TRBJ1-2; the match to TRBD1 covers 9 bases. Germline-derived CDR1 and CDR2 are SGHAT and FQNNGV. This CDR3 has 18 residues. V dropped 5 bases and J dropped 4; count of bases not matched to a gene: 17. CDR3 in DNA: TGTGCCAGCAGCCCATTTGGGACCCCGGGACAGGGACGCTATGGCTACACCTTC. Translating it yields CASSPFGTPGQGRYGYTF.

The chain is built from TRBV13 and TRBJ2-7; D unclear. Germline CDR1 and CDR2: PRHDT and FYEKMQ (reference sequence). Trimming left V 0 bases short and J 0 bases short, with 9 bases between. The CDR3 runs to 15 residues. This CDR3 reads CASSLGPISSYEQYF. The CDR3 DNA is TGTGCCAGCAGCTTAGGCCCGATTAGCTCCTACGAGCAGTACTTC.

The chain links TRBV27 to TRBJ2-5; 11 bases are a match to TRBD2. This CDR3 is 18 amino acids long. After removal of 5 bases from V and 4 bases from J, the junction contained 15 bases not matched to a gene. Germline V CDR1 and CDR2: MNHEY, SMNVEV (reference sequence). CDR3 loop: CASSQGDSGGVVVETQYF. The CDR3 coding sequence is TGTGCCAGCAGTCAGGGAGATAGCGGGGGGGTAGTCGTAGAGACCCAGTACTTC.

This clone was counted between two and nine times. The chain carries TRBV24-1 and TRBJ2-1, with 8 nucleotides matching TRBD1. Germline values: CDR1 KGHDR, CDR2 SFDVKD. The CDR3 totals 17 residues. The trim removed 4 bases at V and 3 bases at J, leaving 10 bases unmatched. The CDR3 here is CATSESPGQAVYNEQFF. Here the CDR3 DNA reads TGTGCCACCAGTGAATCTCCGGGACAGGCCGTCTACAATGAGCAGTTCTTC.

This clone appeared once. The gene calls are TRBV7-9 and TRBJ2-4, with TRBD1 as a possible D gene (5 bases). The CDR3 covers 14 residues. V shed 5 bases and J shed 8 bases, with 16 bases lying between them. Germline assignment: CDR1 SEHNR and CDR2 FQNEAQ (reference sequence). CDR3 nucleotides: TGTGCCAGCAGCGGGTTTAGGGGCTCGGACATTCAGTACTTC. As protein: CASSGFRGSDIQYF. Full variable domain (outside the CDR3, taken from reference TRBV7-9 and TRBJ2-4): DTGVSQNPRHKITKRGQNVTFRCDPISEHNRLYWYRQTLGQGPEFLTYFQNEAQLEKSRLLSDRFSAERPKGSFSTLEIQRTEQGDSAMYLCASSGFRGSDIQYFGAGTRLSVL.

In this sample, this clone turned up once. The CDR3 DNA reads TGTGCCAGCAGCTTAGTAACGGGTGAAGCTTTCTTT. Protein sequence: CASSLVTGEAFF. The chain couples TRBV7-9 to TRBJ1-1; D remains unclear. This CDR3 spans 12 amino acids. Germline assignment: CDR1 SEHNR and CDR2 FQNEAQ (reference sequence). Deletions cut 1 base from V and 7 bases from J, with 7 bases between.

This chain links TRBV6-5 with TRBJ2-1; D may be TRBD2 (5 bases). CDR3 length: 15 residues. V was cut by 7 bases and J by 3 bases, with 16 bases left in between. The germline V gene has CDR1 MNHEY and CDR2 SVGAGI. In DNA, the CDR3 is TGTGCCAGCAAAGGGAGAGACACCCACTACAATGAGCAGTTCTTC. Translation gives CASKGRDTHYNEQFF.

The V and J genes are TRBV7-3 and TRBJ1-1; D unresolved. Germline CDR1 reads SGHTA; CDR2 reads FQGTGA. Trimming took off 5 bases at V and 1 base at J, with 8 bases between the two ends. CDR3 length: 13 residues. The CDR3 region is CASSNRQNTEAFF. CDR3 sequence (DNA): TGTGCCAGCAGCAACCGACAGAACACTGAAGCTTTCTTT.

This clone was counted only a few times. The chain recombines TRBV19 with TRBJ1-6; no definite D call. The germline V and J ends were trimmed by 2 bases and 3 bases, with 11 bases remaining between them. This CDR3 spans 16 amino acids. Germline-derived CDR1 and CDR2 are LNHDA and SQIVND (reference sequence). CDR3 protein: CASSIRQANYNSPLHF. The CDR3 DNA sequence: TGTGCCAGTAGTATACGGCAGGCCAACTATAATTCACCCCTCCACTTT. The variable domain in full, with the rest retrieved from reference TRBV19 and TRBJ1-6, is DGGITQSPKYLFRKEGQNVTLSCEQNLNHDAMYWYRQDPGQGLRLIYYSQIVNDFQKGDIAEGYSVSREKKESFPLTVTSAQKNPTAFYLCASSIRQANYNSPLHFGNGTRLTVT.

Note on this clone: The identical CDR3 is also encoded by other nucleotide sequences in the sample. This chain uses TRBV7-2 with TRBJ1-5; weak D call: TRBD1 (6 bases). Germline CDR1 is SGHTA and CDR2 is FQGNSA. The CDR3 has 15 residues. Trimming took off 1 base at V and 7 bases at J, with 14 bases between the two ends. The CDR3 protein is CASSLVGGAGQPQHF. CDR3 in DNA: TGTGCCAGCAGCTTAGTAGGGGGGGCTGGGCAGCCCCAGCATTTT.

The chain links TRBV20-1 to TRBJ1-3, with D hard to call. Germline V gene sequence: CDR1 DFQATT, CDR2 SNEGSKA (reference sequence). The CDR3 runs to 15 residues. The V and J ends lost 3 bases and 0 bases respectively, with 12 bases between them. CDR3 sequence (DNA): TGCAGTGCTAGTTCCGACGAGGGCTCTGGAAACACCATATATTTT. This encodes CSASSDEGSGNTIYF.

The gene calls are TRBV5-1 and TRBJ1-2; a possible D gene is TRBD1 (6 bases). In germline, CDR1 is SGHRS, CDR2 YFSETQ. Trimming removed 4 bases from V and 4 bases from J, with 17 bases in between. This CDR3 spans 15 amino acids. The chain's CDR3 is CASSTTGQTLYGYTF. As DNA, the CDR3 is TGCGCCAGCAGCACCACTGGACAGACTCTCTATGGCTACACCTTC.

The rearrangement joins TRBV3-1 (or the pseudogene TRBV3-2) to TRBJ1-5; TRBD1 aligns across 9 bases. Losses at the gene ends were 4 bases for V and 7 bases for J; bases not matched to a gene: 5. The CDR3 spans 14 residues. CDR1 is LGHDT, CDR2 YNNKEL, per germline (reference sequence). This chain's CDR3 is CASSPRQGEQPQHF. CDR3 in DNA: TGTGCCAGCAGCCCGCGACAGGGGGAGCAGCCCCAGCATTTT.

A remark on this clone: This sample includes further DNA sequences coding for the same CDR3. The chain recombines TRBV18 with TRBJ1-1; D remains unclear. The V and J ends lost 2 bases and 2 bases respectively, with 6 bases between them. CDR1 and CDR2 (germline): KGHSH, LQKENI. The CDR3 length is 13 residues. This CDR3 is CASSPGQNTEAFF. In nucleotides, the CDR3 is TGTGCCAGCTCACCAGGGCAAAACACTGAAGCTTTCTTT.

The J gene is TRBJ1-4, the V gene TRBV4-3; TRBD1 aligns across 9 bases. The CDR3 is 16 amino acids. J was trimmed by 2 bases and V by 0 bases; bases with no gene match: 1. Germline lookup yields CDR1 LGHNA and CDR2 YSLEER. The CDR3 DNA sequence: TGCGCCAGCAGCCAAGAAGGGACAGGGACTAATGAAAAACTGTTTTTT. This translates into CASSQEGTGTNEKLFF.